Described below is a single TCR beta chain sequence and its context. The CDR3 is 15 residues long. Trimming took off 5 bases at V and 5 bases at J, with 18 bases between the two ends. Germline CDR1 is MNHEY and CDR2 is SVGEGT. This sample was included in a study of blood T cell repertoires in COVID-19. Some clones are missing from TCRdb's copy, which holds only in-frame ones; the method was immunoSEQ multiplex PCR. The repertoire includes approximately 310,000 clones, around 85% of them detected once, and approximately 1.9% sits in the top ten. Exposed volunteers were people who met a COVID-19 case within 2 weeks before study entry.

The chain links TRBV6-2 or TRBV6-3 to TRBJ1-1; D is perhaps TRBD1 (5 bases). This sequence originates from a woman in her twenties or thirties who had been exposed to COVID-19. Material: PBMCs or T cells enriched from blood (not recorded which). The CDR3 DNA is TGTGCCAGCAGTATCGGACATCCTGTGGGGACTGAAGCTTTCTTT. Protein: CASSIGHPVGTEAFF.